This T cell receptor (beta chain) was found in a study of graft-versus-host responses after intestinal transplantation. As regards this clone: Its antigen is not known.

Trimming left V 0 bases short and J 1 base short, with 7 bases between. CDR3 size: 15 residues. Germline CDR1 MNHEY, CDR2 SVGAGI. Some clones are missing from TCRdb's copy, which holds only in-frame ones; the method was immunoSEQ multiplex PCR. The data contain about 100,000 clones, roughly 87% of them seen just once; the ten biggest clones take up more than 0.75%. The chain joins TRBV6-5 to TRBJ1-3, with a weak D call TRBD1 (5 bases). The receptor was derived from a human donor who was the organ donor for an intestinal transplant. The sequencing here drew on unstimulated CD4+ T cells sorted from spleen or lymph node cells, taken before transplant. The CDR3 loop reads CASSYSEGSGNTIYF. The CDR3 DNA sequence: TGTGCCAGCAGTTACTCTGAGGGGTCTGGAAACACCATATATTTT.